This TCR beta chain was captured in a study of shared clonotypes between healthy human individuals. At the level of the study: CD4 naive cells filled three plates per donor, CD4 memory three, CD8 naive two and CD8 memory one.

Repertoires were generated with immunoSEQ multiplex PCR, while TCRdb's copy carries only in-frame clones and drops some. Counted here are roughly 890,000 clones, more than 85% occurring once; the ten biggest clones make up about 24%. Naive CD8 cells comprised CD45RO-negative, CCR7-positively selected cells, excluding terminally differentiated effector memory CD45RA+ cells. V trimming: 4 bases; J trimming: 1 base; junction bases outside the gene matches: 5. Germline CDR1 and CDR2: SGHNT and YYREEE (reference sequence). CDR3 length: 16 amino acids. This TCR derives from a man between 25 and 39 years old in good health. V is TRBV5-4 and J is TRBJ2-2; 9 bases line up with TRBD1. The sequenced sample was naive CD8+ T cells sorted from blood. The DNA for the CDR3 is TGTGCCAGCAGCACTGACAGGGGGAGGAACACCGGGGAGCTGTTTTTT. This translates into CASSTDRGRNTGELFF.